The rows below give T cell receptor beta chains drawn from one sample of a study of shared clonotypes between healthy human individuals. TCRdb's table, derived via immunoSEQ multiplex PCR, lists solely in-frame clones and lacks some. The table shows 900,000 to 1,200,000 clones, with around 78% occurring only once. The specimen was memory CD4+ T cells from PBMCs. These TCRs come from a man between 18 and 29 years old in good health. Some clones in this sample may be carry-over from other donors' samples. Each CDR3 is given with its conserved first and last residue. A D gene is named only where the DNA matches it firmly. For some rows the clone size is stated as once, few or many, or as a class when expanded; others skip it.

>NA|TRBV7-2|13|TRBJ2-3|NA
TGTGCCAGCAGCTCGGGGCCTGGCTATACGCAGTATTTT
CASSSGPGYTQYF
>TRBD2|TRBV27|16|TRBJ2-7|NA
TGTGCCAGCAGTTCCGGGGGCCGGCGGGAGGGCTACGAGCAGTACTTC
CASSSGGRREGYEQYF
>TRBD2|TRBV5-1|16|TRBJ2-1|NA
TGCGCCAGCAGCTTGGCCCTAGCGGGTGCCTACAATGAGCAGTTCTTC
CASSLALAGAYNEQFF
>NA|TRBV2|15|TRBJ2-1|NA
TGTGCCAGCAGTGAAGAGGCTCGGGCCAACAATGAGCAGTTCTTC
CASSEEARANNEQFF
>TRBD2|TRBV5-1|15|TRBJ2-3|NA
TGCGCCAGCAGCTTTAGCGGGCTTAAAGCGGATACGCAGTATTTT
CASSFSGLKADTQYF
>TRBD1|TRBV10-1|17|TRBJ1-1|few
TGCGCCAGCAGTGCCAGGGGGTACGGGACACTGAACACTGAAGCTTTCTTT
CASSARGYGTLNTEAFF
>NA|TRBV5-1|14|TRBJ2-3|NA
TGCGCCAGCGCCGGGAGCTTAAGCACAGATACGCAGTATTTT
CASAGSLSTDTQYF
>TRBD2|TRBV29-1|14|TRBJ2-1|NA
TGCAGCGTTGAGGGGACTAGCGGATACAATGAGCAGTTCTTC
CSVEGTSGYNEQFF
>NA|TRBV14|16|TRBJ1-1|NA
TGTGCCAGCAGCCCCCTAGGAGGGGCGGTTAACACTGAAGCTTTCTTT
CASSPLGGAVNTEAFF
>TRBD1|TRBV29-1|14|TRBJ1-1|once
TGCAGCGTTGCCCAGGGGGTATCGGCAACTGAAGCTTTCTTT
CSVAQGVSATEAFF
>NA|TRBV2|14|TRBJ1-1|NA
TGTGCCAGCAGTATTCCCCGGGGGAACACTGAAGCTTTCTTT
CASSIPRGNTEAFF
>NA|TRBV10-1|15|TRBJ2-7|once
TGCGCCAGTAGCGAGGGTAGGTCGACCTTAATGGAGCAGTACTTC
CASSEGRSTLMEQYF
>NA|TRBV28|14|TRBJ2-3|NA
TGTGCCAGCAGTTTTCGGAACAGGCCAGATACGCAGTATTTT
CASSFRNRPDTQYF
>TRBD2|TRBV4-1|15|TRBJ2-1|few
TGCGCCAGCAGCCGCAGCGGGAGGGTTCGGGATGAGCAGTTCTTC
CASSRSGRVRDEQFF
>NA|TRBV29-1|14|TRBJ2-2|once
TGCAGCGTTTCGGGACTGAAGAACACCGGGGAGCTGTTTTTT
CSVSGLKNTGELFF
>NA|TRBV27|13|TRBJ2-7|NA
TGTGCCAGCAGTTTACAAGACGCCCACGAGCAGTACTTC
CASSLQDAHEQYF
>NA|TRBV4-2|17|TRBJ2-1|NA
TGTGCCAGCAGCCAAGATTATGGTCGGTTACTAGACAATGAGCAGTTCTTC
CASSQDYGRLLDNEQFF
>NA|TRBV12-5|19|TRBJ2-2|once
TGTGCTAGTGGTTTGGTACTGTGGGGGATCCAGGGATACACCGGGGAGCTGTTTTTT
CASGLVLWGIQGYTGELFF
>NA|TRBV20-1|10|TRBJ2-7|NA
TGCAGTGCTGGTTGGCTAGGTGAATACTTC
CSAGWLGEYF
>TRBD1|TRBV7-3|15|TRBJ2-7|NA
TGTGCCAGCAGCCTCGGACAGGGGATGCACCACGAGCAGTACTTC
CASSLGQGMHHEQYF
>NA|TRBV10-3|12|TRBJ1-1|NA
TGTGCCATCAGGCGGGATGTGGCTGAAGCTTTCTTT
CAIRRDVAEAFF
>TRBD1|TRBV2|14|TRBJ2-3|NA
TGTGCCAGCGGGGGACAGGGGATCGTAGATACGCAGTATTTT
CASGGQGIVDTQYF
>NA|TRBV7-9|15|TRBJ1-5|NA
TGTGCCAGCAGCTTGGGGGGTGGCGGCAATCAGCCCCAGCATTTT
CASSLGGGGNQPQHF
>TRBD1|TRBV11-2|14|TRBJ2-5|NA
TGTGCCAGCAGCTTAGAACGGGGACAGGAGACCCAGTACTTC
CASSLERGQETQYF
>NA|TRBV7-9|14|TRBJ2-7|NA
TGTGCCAGCAGCTTTAAAAACAACGACTACGAGCAGTACTTC
CASSFKNNDYEQYF
>NA|TRBV7-6|15|TRBJ1-3|NA
TGTGCCAGCAGCGCAGTTGGGTCCTCTGGAAACACCATATATTTT
CASSAVGSSGNTIYF
>NA|TRBV28|15|TRBJ2-4|NA
TGTGCCAGCAGTTCACCTAGGCTAGCCAAAAACATTCAGTACTTC
CASSSPRLAKNIQYF
>NA|TRBV19|13|TRBJ1-1|NA
TGTGCCAGTAGCAGGGACTTTGGGACTGAAGCTTTCTTT
CASSRDFGTEAFF
>NA|TRBV28|15|TRBJ2-6|NA
TGTGCCAGCAGTACGGGCGGATCTGGGGCCAACGTCCTGACTTTC
CASSTGGSGANVLTF
>NA|TRBV7-2|14|TRBJ2-1|NA
TGTGCCAGCAGCTTAGTTCCACTTCCGAGGGAGCAGTTCTTC
CASSLVPLPREQFF
>NA|TRBV5-1|12|TRBJ1-2|NA
TGCGCCAGCAGCTTGTCGGGCTATGGCTACACCTTC
CASSLSGYGYTF
>NA|TRBV7-2|14|TRBJ2-7|NA
TGTGCCAGCAGCTTAATGGACGGTCCCTACGAGCAGTACTTC
CASSLMDGPYEQYF
>NA|TRBV21-1|11|TRBJ1-4|few
TGTGCCAGCGTCAAAGGGGTTATACTGTTTTTT
CASVKGVILFF
>TRBD1|TRBV9|13|TRBJ1-4|few
TGTGCCAGCAGCCCACAGGGGCGTGAAAAACTGTTTTTT
CASSPQGREKLFF
>NA|TRBV6-1|15|TRBJ1-1|NA
TGTGCCAGCAGTGACGGACAAACGCGGCACACTGAAGCTTTCTTT
CASSDGQTRHTEAFF
>TRBD1|TRBV2|14|TRBJ2-4|many
TGTGCCAGCAGTGTAGGGGGCGACGCGGACATTCAGTACTTC
CASSVGGDADIQYF
>NA|TRBV27|13|TRBJ1-5|few
TGTGCCAGCGGGCCGGGTCGAGATGGGCCCCAGCATTTT
CASGPGRDGPQHF
>TRBD1|TRBV28|13|TRBJ1-2|NA
TGTGCCAGCAACTCGGGACAGAGCTATGGCTACACCTTC
CASNSGQSYGYTF
>NA|TRBV7-2|17|TRBJ2-7|NA
TGTGCCAGCAGCTGGGGAGGGGGAAGCGGAGGTTCCTACGAGCAGTACTTC
CASSWGGGSGGSYEQYF
>TRBD2|TRBV5-4|14|TRBJ2-3|NA
TGTGCCAGCAGCCCCCGGGGGGGCACAGATACGCAGTATTTT
CASSPRGGTDTQYF
>NA|TRBV6-1|16|TRBJ2-6|NA
TGTGCCAGCAGTGCGAAAAGTGGGGCCGGGGCCAACGTCCTGACTTTC
CASSAKSGAGANVLTF
>NA|TRBV27|14|TRBJ2-7|NA
TGTGCCAGCAGTTTATTTGGGAAACCCTACGAGCAGTACTTC
CASSLFGKPYEQYF
>NA|TRBV2|11|TRBJ1-4|few
TGTGCCAGCTTGGACAATGAAAAACTGTTTTTT
CASLDNEKLFF
>NA|TRBV30|15|TRBJ2-2|NA
TGTGCCTGGAGTGTAGGTAGACGAAGGACCGGGGAGCTGTTTTTT
CAWSVGRRRTGELFF
>TRBD1|TRBV10-3|14|TRBJ2-7|NA
TGTGCCGCCCAGGGGGTACTTTCCTCCTACGAGCAGTACTTC
CAAQGVLSSYEQYF